The 18 T cell receptor beta chains in this list originate from one sample, sequenced in a study of T cells expressing NK-cell markers. TCRdb re-called the 5' RACE reads and gives one entry per CDR3 protein, without DNA. The specimen's table records approximately 300 distinct CDR3 sequences. Material: blood T cells: a sorted CD56 or NKG2C T cell subset, CD4+ or CD8+ T cells, or bulk PBMC T cells (not recorded which). These receptors were obtained from a woman aged 18 to 35 in good health.

This chain uses TRBV4-1 with TRBJ2-2; the D gene TCRdb calls, TRBD1, cannot be checked with no DNA. CDR1 and CDR2 from the germline V gene are MGHRA and YSYEKL. The CDR3 loop spans 13 amino acids. CDR3 sequence reads: CASSPGRIGELFF.

The chain couples TRBV7-9 to TRBJ2-2. The CDR3 extends over 13 amino acids. The germline V gene has CDR1 SEHNR and CDR2 FQNEAQ (reference sequence). CDR3: CASSSNLRRSCFF.

The chain has TRBV20-1 and TRBJ2-1; TCRdb lists TRBD1, though no DNA is available to test this call. The V gene's germline CDR1 is DFQATT and CDR2 SNEGSKA (reference sequence). There are 17 residues in the CDR3. The CDR3: CSARDLRGDPPYNEQFF.

The chain couples TRBV27 to TRBJ2-2; the D gene TCRdb calls, TRBD1, cannot be checked with no DNA. Germline V gene data show CDR1 as MNHEY and CDR2 as SMNVEV (reference sequence). This CDR3 contains 15 residues. CDR3 loop: CASSLSWPRTGELFF.

The chain couples TRBV7-9 to TRBJ1-3. Germline CDR1 reads SEHNR; CDR2 reads FQNEAQ (reference sequence). This CDR3 spans 11 amino acids. CDR3 region: CASSFEDTIYF.

The chain links TRBV5-4 to TRBJ2-7; TCRdb gives TRBD1 as the D gene, but with no DNA this cannot be confirmed. This CDR3 is built from 15 residues. CDR1 is SGHNT and CDR2 is YYREEE in the germline V gene (reference sequence). CDR3 loop: CASSLGGRSTYEQYF.

The gene calls are TRBV6-5 and TRBJ2-5; TCRdb designates TRBD1, a call that cannot be tested without DNA. The germline V gene encodes CDR1 MNHEY and CDR2 SVGAGI. The CDR3 sequence is 16 residues long. The CDR3 spells CASSYSHRQGRETQYF.

Considering frequency, this clonotype is hyperexpanded. This chain connects TRBV14 to TRBJ2-1. The CDR3 loop spans 12 amino acids. Germline V lookup: CDR1 SGHDN, CDR2 FVKESK. CDR3 residues: CASSQDRVGQFF.

In terms of frequency, this clonotype is medium-sized. CDR3 residues: CSVERVPDYGYTF. V and J are TRBV29-1 and TRBJ1-2; the D gene TCRdb calls, TRBD1, cannot be checked with no DNA. CDR1 SQVTM and CDR2 ANQGSEA come from the germline V gene. CDR3 length: 13 amino acids. The full variable domain, completed using reference TRBV29-1 and TRBJ1-2, is SAVISQKPSRDICQRGTSLTIQCQVDSQVTMMFWYRQQPGQSLTLIATANQGSEATYESGFVIDKFPISRPNLTFSTLTVSNMSPEDSSIYLCSVERVPDYGYTFGSGTRLTVV.

This clonotype registers large (0.1 to 1%) by frequency. The chain recombines TRBV27 with TRBJ1-1. Looked up from germline, CDR1 is MNHEY and CDR2 is SMNVEV (reference sequence). The CDR3 covers 12 residues. The chain's CDR3 is CASSGSTHKAFF.

The rearrangement joins TRBV12-3 or TRBV12-4 to TRBJ2-1. This CDR3 comprises 11 residues. CDR3 loop: CASSTLNEQFF.

This chain links TRBV5-5 with TRBJ2-7; TCRdb proposes TRBD2, but this gene call is untestable without DNA. This CDR3 is built from 16 residues. Germline assignment: CDR1 SGHKS and CDR2 YYEKEE (reference sequence). The CDR3 sequence: CASSFTPGTRPYEQYF.

This clonotype counts as large (0.1 to 1%) by frequency. V and J are TRBV25-1 and TRBJ2-3. Germline V lookup: CDR1 MGHDK, CDR2 SYGVNS. The CDR3 is 11 residues long. The CDR3 sequence: CASSESDTQYF.

The rearrangement links TRBV3-1 to TRBJ1-2. Germline values: CDR1 LGHDT, CDR2 YNNKEL (reference sequence). This CDR3 is built from 14 residues. CDR3 region: CASSQDQQSLSYTF.

CDR3 protein: CASSLGTPPYEQYF. V is TRBV12-3 or TRBV12-4 and J is TRBJ2-7; checking the TCRdb D call of TRBD1 is not possible without DNA. This CDR3 has 14 amino acids.

V gene TRBV7-2 combines with J gene TRBJ2-7. The CDR3 has 13 residues. The germline V gene has CDR1 SGHTA and CDR2 FQGNSA. CDR3 loop: CASSFRRSYEQYF.

The chain combines TRBV10-3 with TRBJ2-7. Germline CDR1 ENHRY, CDR2 SYGVKD. The CDR3 is 15 amino acids. CDR3: CAISEGTSLTYEQYF.

The rearrangement links TRBV4-1 to TRBJ2-7; the TRBD2 assignment by TCRdb is unverifiable without DNA. Germline-derived CDR1 and CDR2 are MGHRA and YSYEKL. The CDR3 loop spans 13 amino acids. CDR3 residues: CASSQVGSYEQYF.